This TCR beta chain stems from a study of T cell repertoires in cytomegalovirus infection. TCRdb ran MiXCR on the reads and lists one entry per CDR3 protein. The sample lists approximately 220,000 distinct CDR3 sequences; about 40% were seen once. This clonotype has only a few counts. As yet, its antigen is unknown. The CDR3 length is 14 residues. The V end was cut by 7 bases, the J end by 5 bases, with 15 bases between. Per the germline V gene, CDR1 is SGHVS and CDR2 is FNYEAQ. Here the sequenced sample was CD8+ T cells from cultured PBMCs, taken from culture after CMV antigen stimulation. The chain employs TRBV7-6 and TRBJ2-1; D gene ambiguous. The sequence was obtained from a human donor in good health (CMV status not recorded). Some clones in this sample may be carry-over from other donors' samples. CDR3 amino acids: CASTPARYNNEQFF. CDR3 in DNA: TGTGCCAGCACACCCGCGAGGTACAACAATGAGCAGTTCTTC.